The 18 T cell receptor beta chains in this list originate from one sample, sequenced in a study of blood T cell repertoires in COVID-19. The assay was immunoSEQ multiplex PCR, and TCRdb's table has in-frame clones only and misses some. This sample yields roughly 140,000 clones, of which 80% to 90% are seen a single time; around 8% belongs to the top ten. The specimen sequenced was peripheral blood. The origin of the receptors is a woman between 55 and 75 years old with COVID-19, enrolled during active disease.

The CDR3 DNA is TGTGCCAGCAGTCCCAGACAGGGGGTTGGCTATGGCTACACCTTC. This gives the protein CASSPRQGVGYGYTF. The chain links TRBV6-6 to TRBJ1-2; 9 positions match TRBD1. The CDR3 is 15 amino acids. Germline CDR1 and CDR2: MNHNY and SVGAGI (reference sequence). V trimming: 5 bases; J trimming: 4 bases; junction bases outside the gene matches: 8.

The chain joins TRBV19 to TRBJ2-7; a weak D match, TRBD1 (6 bases). Per germline, CDR1 LNHDA and CDR2 SQIVND (reference sequence). The CDR3 length is 16 residues. The ends were cut back, 1 base at V and 0 bases at J, with 13 bases in the middle. The CDR3 is CASSIAHQGSSYEQYF. CDR3 coding DNA: TGTGCCAGTAGTATAGCCCACCAGGGGAGCTCCTACGAGCAGTACTTC.

The V call is TRBV28, the J call TRBJ2-3, with no clear D. This CDR3 has 13 residues. From germline, CDR1 is MDHEN and CDR2 SYDVKM. Trimming shortened V by 8 bases and J by 3 bases, and 12 bases separated the two germline ends. In DNA form, the CDR3 reads TGTGCCAGCCATAAAACCGCGACAGATACGCAGTATTTT. Translated, it gives CASHKTATDTQYF.

This chain joins TRBV6-5 and TRBJ1-1; the match to TRBD1 covers 8 bases. The CDR3 length is 16 residues. The germline V gene encodes CDR1 MNHEY and CDR2 SVGAGI. The V gene end was trimmed by 4 bases and the J gene end by 1 base; junction bases not matched to a gene: 8. CDR3 DNA sequence: TGTGCCAGCAGTTCGCCGGGACAGGTCGGGAACACTGAAGCTTTCTTT. It is translated as CASSSPGQVGNTEAFF.

As regards this clone: Compared with germline, one end of the junction differs, possibly owing to a read error. This sequence joins TRBV7-8 and TRBJ1-3; D uncertain. Germline lookup yields CDR1 SGHVS and CDR2 FQNEAQ. The CDR3 spans 15 residues. The CDR3 spells CASSLGKGRGITIYF. CDR3 sequence (DNA): TGTGCCAGCAGCTTAGGGAAAGGGCGGGGAATCACCATATATTTT.

The chain combines TRBV3-1 (or the pseudogene TRBV3-2) with TRBJ2-2; the match to TRBD2 covers 8 bases. This CDR3 has 18 residues. V lost 2 bases, J lost 4 bases, and 12 bases stayed unmatched. Germline assignment: CDR1 LGHDT and CDR2 YNNKEL (reference sequence). The CDR3 region has the DNA TGTGCCAGCAGCCAAAACTTGAACGGGACTAGTTTCACCGGGGAGCTGTTTTTT. Protein product: CASSQNLNGTSFTGELFF.

Here the CDR3 reads CASSTGGAFSYNEQFF. The CDR3 DNA is TGTGCCAGCAGCACCGGGGGGGCCTTCTCCTACAATGAGCAGTTCTTC. The V gene is TRBV7-2, the J gene TRBJ2-1, with 8 nucleotides matching TRBD2. Germline V CDR1 and CDR2: SGHTA, FQGNSA. Losses at the gene ends were 5 bases for V and 0 bases for J; bases not matched to a gene: 6. The CDR3 contains 16 residues.

The chain is built from TRBV5-1 and TRBJ2-7, with a possible D match to TRBD2 (6 bases). The CDR3 spans 16 residues. The germline CDR1 and CDR2 sequences are SGHRS and YFSETQ. Trimming stripped 2 bases from V and 0 bases from J, with 15 bases between. The CDR3 here is CASSFGGGDSSYEQYF. DNA of the CDR3: TGCGCCAGCAGCTTTGGCGGAGGGGATAGCTCCTACGAGCAGTACTTC.

The rearrangement links TRBV10-3 to TRBJ2-3; no reliable D call. This CDR3 is built from 16 residues. V was pared by 3 bases and J by 2 bases, with 15 bases between. Germline CDR1 reads ENHRY; CDR2 reads SYGVKD. In DNA form, the CDR3 reads TGTGCCATCAGTGATCCGACATACTTTTACACAGATACGCAGTATTTT. It translates to CAISDPTYFYTDTQYF.

This chain links TRBV11-3 with TRBJ2-3, with TRBD2 identical over 8 bases. The germline CDR1 and CDR2 sequences are SGHNT and YENEEA. Trimming took 8 bases from V and 4 from J; bases not matched to a gene: 8. The CDR3 totals 14 residues. CDR3 nucleotides: TGTGCCAGCTCCCGGGGGGGGGCCGCAGATACGCAGTATTTT. This sequence encodes CASSRGGAADTQYF.

This chain joins TRBV9 and TRBJ1-4; D possibly corresponds to TRBD1 (6 bases). V lost 0 bases, J lost 3 bases, and 15 bases lay in between. CDR1 SGDLS and CDR2 YYNGEE come from the germline V gene. CDR3 length equals 17 residues. The CDR3 DNA follows: TGTGCCAGCAGCGTAGGGCCAGGGGATGGGGCTAATGAAAAACTGTTTTTT. Amino acids: CASSVGPGDGANEKLFF.

V usage is TRBV3-1 (or the pseudogene TRBV3-2) and J usage is TRBJ2-1; the match to TRBD2 covers 9 bases. The CDR3 runs 16 residues. J was trimmed by 8 bases and V by 1 base; bases with no gene match: 9. Per the germline V gene, CDR1 is LGHDT and CDR2 is YNNKEL (reference sequence). Here the CDR3 DNA reads TGTGCCAGCAGCCAAGTTGGGCGGGGGGGCCCCGATGAGCAGTTCTTC. It yields the protein CASSQVGRGGPDEQFF.

The rearrangement uses TRBV4-1 and TRBJ1-1; D unclear. Germline V CDR1 and CDR2: MGHRA, YSYEKL. V dropped 2 bases and J dropped 1 base, with 8 bases sitting between them. There are 14 residues in the CDR3. The CDR3 DNA reads TGCGCCAGCAGCCAACTAACCGGGAACACTGAAGCTTTCTTT. Translation gives CASSQLTGNTEAFF.

The V and J genes are TRBV2 and TRBJ1-3, with TRBD1 as a possible D gene (6 bases). The CDR3 totals 15 residues. V lost 7 bases and J 4 bases, leaving 17 bases between the germline ends. Germline V gives CDR1 SNHLY, CDR2 FYNNEI. The DNA for the CDR3 is TGTGCCAGCATTCCACCTCCGGGACAAGGAAACACCATATATTTT. Protein: CASIPPPGQGNTIYF.

The V call is TRBV12-2, the J call TRBJ1-3; TRBD1 is taken as the D call from the table, unchecked against the DNA. TRBV12-2 is reported as a pseudogene. This CDR3 is 19 amino acids long. The CDR3 loop reads CASRLARRGPILSGNTIYF. CDR3 nucleotides: TGTGCAAGTCGCTTAGCGAGGAGGGGGCCCATACTCTCTGGAAACACCATATATTTT.

V is TRBV2 and J is TRBJ1-1; maybe TRBD1 (5 bases). The CDR3 is made up of 12 amino acids. Germline V CDR1 and CDR2: SNHLY, FYNNEI. Between the trimmed V and J ends, which lost 6 bases and 5 bases, there was a span of 10 bases. For the CDR3, the DNA is TGTGCCAGCAGAGACAGTTTTACTGAAGCTTTCTTT. Translating it yields CASRDSFTEAFF.

The chain is built from TRBV30 and TRBJ1-4; weak D call: TRBD1 (5 bases). Germline CDR1 and CDR2: GTSNPN and SVGIG (reference sequence). The germline V and J ends were trimmed by 1 base and 8 bases, with 8 bases remaining between them. This CDR3 region has 12 residues. The CDR3 reads CAWSATGEKLFF. The CDR3 DNA follows: TGTGCCTGGAGTGCCACAGGCGAAAAACTGTTTTTT.

This clone was recorded once. This chain uses TRBV4-1 with TRBJ1-2, with TRBD1 matching over 9 bases. The CDR3 has 21 residues. Germline V gene sequence: CDR1 MGHRA, CDR2 YSYEKL. The J segment lost 6 bases and the V segment lost 4 bases, leaving 27 bases of the junction unmatched. The CDR3 DNA is TGCGCCAGCAGCCGAGGAGTGGGACAGGGTGAGAAGGGTGGCGTTTTTAATGGCTACACCTTC. It specifies CASSRGVGQGEKGGVFNGYTF.